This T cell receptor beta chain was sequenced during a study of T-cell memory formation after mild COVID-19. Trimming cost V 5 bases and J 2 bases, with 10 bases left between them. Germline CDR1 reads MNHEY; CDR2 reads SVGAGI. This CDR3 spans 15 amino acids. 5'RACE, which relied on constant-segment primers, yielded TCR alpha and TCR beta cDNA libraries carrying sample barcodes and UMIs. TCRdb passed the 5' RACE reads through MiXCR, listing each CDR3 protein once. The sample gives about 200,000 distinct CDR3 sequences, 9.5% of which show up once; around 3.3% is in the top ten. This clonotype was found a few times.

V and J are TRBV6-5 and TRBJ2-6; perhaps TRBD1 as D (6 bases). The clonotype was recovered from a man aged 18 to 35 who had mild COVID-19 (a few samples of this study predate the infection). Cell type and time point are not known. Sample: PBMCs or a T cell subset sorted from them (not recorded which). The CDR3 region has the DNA TGTGCCAGCAGTCAACGACAGGCTGGGGCCAACGTCCTGACTTTC. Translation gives CASSQRQAGANVLTF.